A selection of T cell receptor beta chains follows, all from one sample in a study of control samples from healthy donors and cancer patients. The protocol was immunoSEQ multiplex PCR, while the TCRdb copy is restricted to in-frame clones and leaves out a portion. The data contain roughly 160,000 clones, 90% to 95% of them singletons. Sequences were obtained from PBMCs. These receptors all stem from a man aged 60 to 75 with colorectal cancer. CDR3s leave out the opening cysteine and the closing phenylalanine or tryptophan. The order of the fields is V gene, J gene, CDR3 protein.

>TRBV19|TRBJ2-7
ASSITGDHYEQY
>TRBV27|TRBJ2-1
ASSLVAGGQNEQF
>TRBV7-8|TRBJ1-2
ASSFMNDYGYT
>TRBV2|TRBJ1-6
ASRGVNNSPLH
>TRBV27|TRBJ2-1
ASSFQGGVNEQF
>TRBV6-2/TRBV6-3|TRBJ2-1
ASSYSTGAHEQF
>TRBV4-3|TRBJ2-7
ASSQDPAGSYEQY
>TRBV9|TRBJ2-1
ASSAGTSGGYNEQF
>TRBV30|TRBJ2-1
AWRSRQGLSSYNEQF
>TRBV19|TRBJ2-5
ASSATGTGGVETQY
>TRBV2|TRBJ2-1
ASVPGTSEYNEQF
>TRBV19|TRBJ1-2
ASSDRDPTYYDGYT
>TRBV10-3|TRBJ2-6
AISAGPEAGANVLT
>TRBV3-1/TRBV3-2|TRBJ1-4
ASSQGGVTRLF
>TRBV2|TRBJ1-2
ASSEPGQTNYGYT
>TRBV5-1|TRBJ1-2
ASSLDGGMGNGYT
>TRBV19|TRBJ1-4
ASSIETVNEKLF